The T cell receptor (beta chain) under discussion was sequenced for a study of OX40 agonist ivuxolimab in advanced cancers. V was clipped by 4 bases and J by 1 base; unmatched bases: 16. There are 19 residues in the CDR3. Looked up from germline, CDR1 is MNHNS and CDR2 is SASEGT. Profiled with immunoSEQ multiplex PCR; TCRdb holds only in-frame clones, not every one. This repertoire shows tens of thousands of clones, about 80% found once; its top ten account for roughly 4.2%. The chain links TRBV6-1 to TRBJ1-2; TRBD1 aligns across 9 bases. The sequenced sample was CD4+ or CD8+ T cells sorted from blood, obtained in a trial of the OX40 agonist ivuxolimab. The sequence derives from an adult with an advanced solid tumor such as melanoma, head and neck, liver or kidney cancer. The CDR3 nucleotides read TGTGCCAGCAGTGCGCGAACGGGACCAGGACAGGGGAATAACTATGGCTACACCTTC. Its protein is CASSARTGPGQGNNYGYTF.